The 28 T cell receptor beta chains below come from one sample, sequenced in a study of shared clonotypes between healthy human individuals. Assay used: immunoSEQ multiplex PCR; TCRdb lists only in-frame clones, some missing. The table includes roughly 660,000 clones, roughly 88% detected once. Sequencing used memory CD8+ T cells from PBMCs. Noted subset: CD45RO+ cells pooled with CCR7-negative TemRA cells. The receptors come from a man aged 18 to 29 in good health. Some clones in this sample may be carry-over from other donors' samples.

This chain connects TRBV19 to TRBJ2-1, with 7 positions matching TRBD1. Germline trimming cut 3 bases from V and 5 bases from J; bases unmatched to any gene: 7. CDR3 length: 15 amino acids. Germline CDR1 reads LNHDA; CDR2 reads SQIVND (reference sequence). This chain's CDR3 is CASSIGTVPNNEQFF. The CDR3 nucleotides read TGTGCCAGTAGTATCGGGACAGTCCCGAACAATGAGCAGTTCTTC.

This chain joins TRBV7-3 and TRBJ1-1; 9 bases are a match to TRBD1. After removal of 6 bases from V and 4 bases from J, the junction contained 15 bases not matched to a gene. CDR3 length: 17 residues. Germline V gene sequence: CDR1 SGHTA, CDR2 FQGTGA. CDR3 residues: CASSSWGTGSGGTEAFF. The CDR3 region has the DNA TGTGCCAGCAGTTCCTGGGGGACAGGGTCCGGCGGCACTGAAGCTTTCTTT.

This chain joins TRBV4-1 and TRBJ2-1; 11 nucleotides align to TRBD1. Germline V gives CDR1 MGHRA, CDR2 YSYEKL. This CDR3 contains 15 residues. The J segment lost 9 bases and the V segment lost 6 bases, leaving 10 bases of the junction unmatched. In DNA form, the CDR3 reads TGCGCCAGCAGGGGATTCGGACAGGGGGCCGGTGAGCAGTTCTTC. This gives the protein CASRGFGQGAGEQFF.

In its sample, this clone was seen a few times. CDR3 region: CAISVAGRGGYTF. CDR3 nucleotides: TGTGCCATCAGTGTGGCAGGGCGCGGTGGCTACACCTTC. J is TRBJ1-2 and V is TRBV10-3; TRBD1 might be the D (5 bases). V lost 4 bases, J lost 7 bases, and 13 bases lay in between. Germline V CDR1 and CDR2: ENHRY, SYGVKD. The CDR3 runs 13 residues.

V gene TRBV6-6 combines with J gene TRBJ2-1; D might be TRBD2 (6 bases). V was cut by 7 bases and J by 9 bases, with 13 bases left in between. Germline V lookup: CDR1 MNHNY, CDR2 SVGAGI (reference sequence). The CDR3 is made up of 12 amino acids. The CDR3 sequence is CASTPGGGEQFF. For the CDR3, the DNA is TGTGCCAGCACCCCCGGGGGAGGTGAGCAGTTCTTC.

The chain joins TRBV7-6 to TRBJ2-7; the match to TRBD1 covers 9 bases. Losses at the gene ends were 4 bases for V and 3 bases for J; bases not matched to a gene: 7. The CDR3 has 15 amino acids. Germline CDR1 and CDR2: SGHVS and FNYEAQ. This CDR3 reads CASSSGWGQGYEQYF. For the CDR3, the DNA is TGTGCCAGCAGCTCAGGTTGGGGACAGGGCTACGAGCAGTACTTC. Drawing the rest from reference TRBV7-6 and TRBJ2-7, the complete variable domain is GAGVSQSPRYKVTKRGQDVALRCDPISGHVSLYWYRQALGQGPEFLTYFNYEAQQDKSGLPNDRFSAERPEGSISTLTIQRTEQRDSAMYRCASSSGWGQGYEQYFGPGTRLTVT.

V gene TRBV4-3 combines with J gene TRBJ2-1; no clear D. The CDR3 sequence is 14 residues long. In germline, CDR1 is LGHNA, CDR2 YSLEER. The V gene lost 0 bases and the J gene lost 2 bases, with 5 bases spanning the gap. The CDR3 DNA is TGCGCCAGCAGCCAAGAAAGGACCTACAATGAGCAGTTCTTC. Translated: CASSQERTYNEQFF.

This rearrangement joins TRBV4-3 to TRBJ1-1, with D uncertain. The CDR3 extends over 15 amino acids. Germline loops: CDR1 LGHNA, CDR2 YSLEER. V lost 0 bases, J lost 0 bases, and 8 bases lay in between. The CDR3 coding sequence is TGCGCCAGCAGCCAAGATTCCCGTCTGAACACTGAAGCTTTCTTT. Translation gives CASSQDSRLNTEAFF.

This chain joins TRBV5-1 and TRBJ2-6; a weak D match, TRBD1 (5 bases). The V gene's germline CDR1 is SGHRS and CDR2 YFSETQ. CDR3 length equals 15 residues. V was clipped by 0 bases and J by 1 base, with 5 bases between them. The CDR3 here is CASSLAGSGANVLTF. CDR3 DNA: TGCGCCAGCAGCTTGGCAGGGTCTGGGGCCAACGTCCTGACTTTC.

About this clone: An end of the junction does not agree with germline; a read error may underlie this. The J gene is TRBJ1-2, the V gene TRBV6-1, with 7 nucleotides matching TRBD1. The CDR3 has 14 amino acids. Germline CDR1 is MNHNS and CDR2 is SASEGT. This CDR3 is CASSNTGTEVPIIF. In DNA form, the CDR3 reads TGTGCCAGCAGCAATACCGGGACAGAGGTACCAATCATCTTC.

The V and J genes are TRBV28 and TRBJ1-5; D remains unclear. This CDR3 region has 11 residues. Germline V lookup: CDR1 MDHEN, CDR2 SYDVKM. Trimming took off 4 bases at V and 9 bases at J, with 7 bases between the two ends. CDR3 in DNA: TGTGCCAGCAGTTCGGATCGGCCCCAGCATTTT. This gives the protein CASSSDRPQHF.

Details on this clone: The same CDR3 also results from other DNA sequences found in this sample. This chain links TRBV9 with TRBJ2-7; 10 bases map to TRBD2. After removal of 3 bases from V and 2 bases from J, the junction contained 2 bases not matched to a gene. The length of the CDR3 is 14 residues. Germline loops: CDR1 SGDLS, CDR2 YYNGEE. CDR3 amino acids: CASSAGTSAYEQYF. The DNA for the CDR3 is TGTGCCAGCAGCGCCGGGACTAGCGCCTACGAGCAGTACTTC.

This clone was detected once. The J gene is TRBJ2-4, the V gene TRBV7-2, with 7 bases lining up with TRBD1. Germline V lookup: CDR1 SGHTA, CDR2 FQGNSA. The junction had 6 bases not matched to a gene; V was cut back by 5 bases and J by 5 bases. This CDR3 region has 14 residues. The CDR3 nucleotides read TGTGCCAGCAGCACCCGACAGGGAGAAAACATTCAGTACTTC. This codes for CASSTRQGENIQYF.

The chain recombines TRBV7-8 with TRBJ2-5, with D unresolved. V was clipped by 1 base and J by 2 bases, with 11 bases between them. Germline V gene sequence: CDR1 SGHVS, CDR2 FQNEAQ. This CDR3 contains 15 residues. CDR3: CASSLGIRVQETQYF. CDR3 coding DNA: TGTGCCAGCAGCTTAGGTATCCGGGTTCAAGAGACCCAGTACTTC.

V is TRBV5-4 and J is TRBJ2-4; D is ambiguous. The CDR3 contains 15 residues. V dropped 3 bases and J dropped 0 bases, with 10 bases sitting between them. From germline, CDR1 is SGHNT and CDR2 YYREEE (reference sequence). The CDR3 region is CASSSYTLAKNIQYF. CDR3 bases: TGTGCCAGCAGCTCGTACACCCTAGCCAAAAACATTCAGTACTTC.

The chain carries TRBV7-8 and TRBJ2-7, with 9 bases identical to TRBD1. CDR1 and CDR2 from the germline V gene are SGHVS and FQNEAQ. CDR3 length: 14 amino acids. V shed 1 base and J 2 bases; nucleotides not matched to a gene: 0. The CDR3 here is CASSLGTGAYEQYF. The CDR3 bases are TGTGCCAGCAGCTTAGGGACAGGGGCCTACGAGCAGTACTTC.

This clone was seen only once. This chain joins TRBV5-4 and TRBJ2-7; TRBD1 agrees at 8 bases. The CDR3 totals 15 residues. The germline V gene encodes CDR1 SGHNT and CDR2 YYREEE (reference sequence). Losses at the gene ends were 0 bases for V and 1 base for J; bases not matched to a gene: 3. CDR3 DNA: TGTGCCAGCAGCTTGGACAGGGGGATTTCCTACGAGCAGTACTTC. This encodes CASSLDRGISYEQYF.

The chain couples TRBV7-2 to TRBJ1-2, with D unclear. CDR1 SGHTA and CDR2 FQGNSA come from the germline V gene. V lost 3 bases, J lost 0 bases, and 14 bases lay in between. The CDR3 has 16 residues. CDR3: CASSFLPGLSNYGYTF. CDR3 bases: TGTGCCAGCAGCTTTCTTCCCGGACTGTCTAACTATGGCTACACCTTC.

The CDR3 sequence is CSVFSGRAGETQYF. The CDR3 nucleotides read TGCAGCGTTTTTAGCGGGAGGGCAGGGGAGACCCAGTACTTC. V usage is TRBV29-1 and J usage is TRBJ2-5, with 11 bases lining up with TRBD2. This CDR3 is 14 amino acids long. With V trimmed by 5 bases and J by 5 bases, 7 bases remained unmatched. Per the germline V gene, CDR1 is SQVTM and CDR2 is ANQGSEA.

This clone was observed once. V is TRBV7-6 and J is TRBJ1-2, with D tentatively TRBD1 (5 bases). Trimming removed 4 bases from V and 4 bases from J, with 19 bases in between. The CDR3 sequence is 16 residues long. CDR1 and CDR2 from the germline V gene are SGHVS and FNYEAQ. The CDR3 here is CASSSSIGTTGYGYTF. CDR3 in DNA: TGTGCCAGCAGCTCCTCGATAGGGACCACGGGCTATGGCTACACCTTC. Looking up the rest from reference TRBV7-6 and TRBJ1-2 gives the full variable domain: GAGVSQSPRYKVTKRGQDVALRCDPISGHVSLYWYRQALGQGPEFLTYFNYEAQQDKSGLPNDRFSAERPEGSISTLTIQRTEQRDSAMYRCASSSSIGTTGYGYTFGSGTRLTVV.

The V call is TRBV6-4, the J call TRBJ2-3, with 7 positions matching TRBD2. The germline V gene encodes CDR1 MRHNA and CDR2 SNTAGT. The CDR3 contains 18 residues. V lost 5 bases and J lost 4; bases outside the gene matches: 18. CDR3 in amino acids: CASSSSFLGEGLADTQYF. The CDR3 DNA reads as TGTGCCAGCAGTTCGAGCTTCTTGGGGGAGGGCCTCGCAGATACGCAGTATTTT.

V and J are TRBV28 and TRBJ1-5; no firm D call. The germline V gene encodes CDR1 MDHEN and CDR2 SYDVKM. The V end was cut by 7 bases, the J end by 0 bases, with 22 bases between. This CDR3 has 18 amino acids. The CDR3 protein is CASTPTGRRQHSNQPQHF. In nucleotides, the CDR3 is TGTGCCAGCACTCCAACCGGCCGGAGGCAGCATAGCAATCAGCCCCAGCATTTT.

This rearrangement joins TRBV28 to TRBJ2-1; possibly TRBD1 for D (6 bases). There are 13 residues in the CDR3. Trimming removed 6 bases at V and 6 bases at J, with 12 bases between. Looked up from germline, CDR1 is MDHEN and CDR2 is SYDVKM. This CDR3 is CASRKTGFNEQFF. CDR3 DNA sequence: TGTGCCAGCAGGAAAACAGGGTTCAATGAGCAGTTCTTC. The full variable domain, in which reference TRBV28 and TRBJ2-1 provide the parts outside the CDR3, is DVKVTQSSRYLVKRTGEKVFLECVQDMDHENMFWYRQDPGLGLRLIYFSYDVKMKEKGDIPEGYSVSREKKERFSLILESASTNQTSMYLCASRKTGFNEQFFGPGTRLTVL.

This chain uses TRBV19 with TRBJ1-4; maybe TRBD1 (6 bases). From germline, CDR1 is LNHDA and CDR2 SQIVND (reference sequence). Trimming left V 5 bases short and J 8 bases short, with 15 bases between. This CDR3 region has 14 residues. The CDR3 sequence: CASSFRGPSEKLFF. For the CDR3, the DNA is TGTGCCAGTAGTTTCCGGGGGCCGTCCGAAAAACTGTTTTTT.

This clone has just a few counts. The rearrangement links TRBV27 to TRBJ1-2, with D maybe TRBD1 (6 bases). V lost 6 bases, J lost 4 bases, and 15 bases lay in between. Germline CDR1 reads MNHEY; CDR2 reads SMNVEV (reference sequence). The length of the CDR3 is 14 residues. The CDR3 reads CASSGGQFGYGYTF. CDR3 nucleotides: TGTGCCAGCAGCGGGGGGCAGTTCGGCTATGGCTACACCTTC.

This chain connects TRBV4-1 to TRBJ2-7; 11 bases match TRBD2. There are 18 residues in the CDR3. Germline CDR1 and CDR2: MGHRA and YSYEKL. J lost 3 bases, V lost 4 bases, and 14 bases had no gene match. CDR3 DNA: TGCGCCAGCAGCCCGACATCCTACAGACTAGCGGGGTTCTACGAGCAGTACTTC. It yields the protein CASSPTSYRLAGFYEQYF.

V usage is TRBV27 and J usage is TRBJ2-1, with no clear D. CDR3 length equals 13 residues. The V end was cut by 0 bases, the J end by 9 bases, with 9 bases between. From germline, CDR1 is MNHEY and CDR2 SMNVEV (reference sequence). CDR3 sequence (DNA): TGTGCCAGCAGTTTATCAGACGCCACTGAGCAGTTCTTC. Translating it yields CASSLSDATEQFF.

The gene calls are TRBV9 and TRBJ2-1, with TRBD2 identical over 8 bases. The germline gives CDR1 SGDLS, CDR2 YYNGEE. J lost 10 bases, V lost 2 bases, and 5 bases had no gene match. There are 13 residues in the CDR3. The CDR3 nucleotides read TGTGCCAGCAGCGTCGAAGCGGGAGACGAGCAGTTCTTC. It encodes CASSVEAGDEQFF. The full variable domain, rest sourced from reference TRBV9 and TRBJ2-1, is DSGVTQTPKHLITATGQRVTLRCSPRSGDLSVYWYQQSLDQGLQFLIQYYNGEERAKGNILERFSAQQFPDLHSELNLSSLELGDSALYFCASSVEAGDEQFFGPGTRLTVL.